Listed here are 10 T cell receptor beta chains from one sample, sequenced in a study of cytomegalovirus exposure and HLA in healthy donors. It was with 60 Vbeta and 13 Jbeta primers that the PCR ran. Only in-frame clones appear in the TCRdb table, and some are missing; sequencing was by immunoSEQ multiplex PCR. The repertoire holds about 130,000 clones, with roughly 80% as singletons. Sequencing input: PBMCs. These TCRs come from a girl aged 2-10 years in good health and CMV-seronegative.

This chain links TRBV2 with TRBJ2-7; D gene unclear. The CDR3 contains 12 residues. Trimming took off 4 bases at V and 0 bases at J, with 4 bases between the two ends. CDR1 and CDR2 from the germline V gene are SNHLY and FYNNEI. The CDR3 sequence is CASSVSSYEQYF. As DNA, the CDR3 is TGTGCCAGCAGTGTATCCTCCTACGAGCAGTACTTC.

The CDR3 DNA reads as TGCGCCAGCAGCTTGGCCTGGACAGACCAAGAGACCCAGTACTTC. Its protein is CASSLAWTDQETQYF. The genes are TRBV5-1 and TRBJ2-5; D possibly corresponds to TRBD1 (6 bases). CDR1 and CDR2 (germline): SGHRS, YFSETQ. The CDR3 covers 15 residues. The ends were cut back, 0 bases at V and 0 bases at J, with 9 bases in the middle. Drawing the rest from reference TRBV5-1 and TRBJ2-5, the complete variable domain is KAGVTQTPRYLIKTRGQQVTLSCSPISGHRSVSWYQQTPGQGLQFLFEYFSETQRNKGNFPGRFSGRQFSNSRSEMNVSTLELGDSALYLCASSLAWTDQETQYFGPGTRLLVL.

The gene calls are TRBV6-5 and TRBJ2-5; possibly TRBD1 for D (6 bases). This CDR3 has 16 amino acids. CDR1 and CDR2 (germline): MNHEY, SVGAGI. V was shortened by 1 base and J by 3 bases, with 15 bases between the two germline ends. The chain's CDR3 is CASSYYLPGTKETQYF. CDR3 DNA: TGTGCCAGCAGTTACTATCTCCCTGGGACAAAAGAGACCCAGTACTTC.

The V and J genes are TRBV28 and TRBJ2-3; D gene uncertain. Germline-derived CDR1 and CDR2 are MDHEN and SYDVKM. This CDR3 spans 16 amino acids. V was clipped by 6 bases and J by 0 bases, with 16 bases between them. CDR3 in DNA: TGTGCCAGCAGCTATTTTTGGAGTACTAGCACAGATACGCAGTATTTT. Amino acid sequence: CASSYFWSTSTDTQYF.

The chain couples TRBV6-1 to TRBJ2-5; no clear D gene. The CDR3 loop spans 14 amino acids. The V gene lost 6 bases and the J gene lost 5 bases, with 16 bases spanning the gap. Germline V gene sequence: CDR1 MNHNS, CDR2 SASEGT. The CDR3 region has the DNA TGTGCCAGCAGGGAACGGTCCCACGGGGAGACCCAGTACTTC. As protein: CASRERSHGETQYF.

CDR3 region: CASYISGANVLTF. In DNA, the CDR3 is TGTGCCAGCTATATCTCTGGGGCCAACGTCCTGACTTTC. The chain recombines TRBV2 with TRBJ2-6; D remains unclear. The CDR3 is made up of 13 amino acids. The germline CDR1 and CDR2 sequences are SNHLY and FYNNEI. The V end was cut by 8 bases, the J end by 0 bases, with 5 bases between.

The V and J genes are TRBV7-3 and TRBJ2-2; 8 bases fit TRBD2. J gave up 7 bases and V 5 bases, and 6 bases lay outside the gene matches. This CDR3 has 14 residues. Germline V CDR1 and CDR2: SGHTA, FQGTGA. CDR3 sequence: CASSMTGGVGELFF. The CDR3 coding sequence is TGTGCCAGCAGCATGACGGGAGGGGTCGGGGAGCTGTTTTTT.

CDR3 nucleotide sequence: TGTGCCAGCAGTGACCGACAGACTGAAGCTTTCTTT. Translation: CASSDRQTEAFF. V is TRBV2 and J is TRBJ1-1; TRBD1 is a possible D gene (5 bases). The CDR3 is made up of 12 amino acids. CDR1 is SNHLY, CDR2 FYNNEI, per germline. V was cut by 3 bases and J by 5 bases, with 7 bases left in between.

V and J are TRBV27 and TRBJ2-1; TRBD2 agrees at 9 bases. Germline CDR1 MNHEY, CDR2 SMNVEV (reference sequence). The CDR3 runs 16 residues. Trimming cost V 5 bases and J 4 bases; bases outside gene matches: 9. The CDR3 sequence: CASSALSGSLYNEQFF. In DNA form, the CDR3 reads TGTGCCAGCAGTGCTCTTAGCGGGAGTCTTTACAATGAGCAGTTCTTC.

This sequence joins TRBV27 and TRBJ1-1, with 7 bases identical to TRBD1. CDR3 size: 15 residues. The germline gives CDR1 MNHEY, CDR2 SMNVEV (reference sequence). V trimming: 5 bases; J trimming: 9 bases; junction bases outside the gene matches: 15. In DNA, the CDR3 is TGTGCCAGCAGTGTGACCTCGGGACAGCCACCCCAAGCTTTCTTT. Translated, it gives CASSVTSGQPPQAFF.